Shown below are 16 T cell receptor beta chains from a single sample sequenced in a study of response to subunit inactivated influenza vaccine. TCRdb re-called the RT-PCR reads with MiXCR, one entry per CDR3 protein. The sample holds fewer than 800,000 distinct CDR3 sequences; around 16% are singletons and the top ten take more than 9%. Sequences were derived from PBMCs from blood, sampled about 12 days after vaccination. Receptors were obtained from a man aged 45-65 years who received an inactivated influenza vaccine.

J is TRBJ2-7 and V is TRBV9, with TRBD2 identical over 12 bases. The trim removed 3 bases at V and 6 bases at J, leaving 7 bases unmatched. The germline gives CDR1 SGDLS, CDR2 YYNGEE. The CDR3 is made up of 15 amino acids. CDR3 in DNA: TGTGCCAGCAGCGCACTAGCGGGAGGAGCTTTCGAGCAGTACTTC. Protein: CASSALAGGAFEQYF. Supplemented by reference TRBV9 and TRBJ2-7, the full variable domain reads DSGVTQTPKHLITATGQRVTLRCSPRSGDLSVYWYQQSLDQGLQFLIQYYNGEERAKGNILERFSAQQFPDLHSELNLSSLELGDSALYFCASSALAGGAFEQYFGPGTRLTVT.

This clonotype was recorded many times. The genes are TRBV12-3 or TRBV12-4 and TRBJ2-1; 13 bases map to TRBD2. V lost 4 bases and J lost 7; bases outside the gene matches: 7. This CDR3 is built from 16 residues. In nucleotides, the CDR3 is TGTGCCAGCAGTTCTCCCCTGACTAGCGGGGGGAATGAGCAGTTCTTC. As protein: CASSSPLTSGGNEQFF.

This clonotype was found a few times. The rearrangement joins TRBV5-6 to TRBJ2-2, with D possibly matching TRBD1 (6 bases). With 4 bases removed from V and 1 base from J, the gap between germline ends came to 14 bases. CDR1 SGHDT and CDR2 YYEEEE come from the germline V gene. This CDR3 region has 16 residues. CDR3 in DNA: TGTGCCAGCAGCGTCGGGACACCTGAGAACACCGGGGAGCTGTTTTTT. It encodes CASSVGTPENTGELFF. The full variable domain, in which reference TRBV5-6 and TRBJ2-2 provide the parts outside the CDR3, is DAGVTQSPTHLIKTRGQQVTLRCSPKSGHDTVSWYQQALGQGPQFIFQYYEEEERQRGNFPDRFSGHQFPNYSSELNVNALLLGDSALYLCASSVGTPENTGELFFGEGSRLTVL.

The chain has TRBV6-1 and TRBJ1-5; possibly TRBD1 for D (5 bases). V was trimmed by 7 bases and J by 9 bases, leaving 19 bases between them. Germline CDR1 MNHNS, CDR2 SASEGT. The CDR3 runs 14 residues. Here the CDR3 reads CASTSGTGVGPQHF. The CDR3 nucleotides are TGTGCCAGCACCTCCGGGACGGGAGTAGGGCCCCAGCATTTT.

The table lists this clonotype with many counts. The V and J genes are TRBV7-8 and TRBJ2-1; D gene unclear. In germline, CDR1 is SGHVS, CDR2 FQNEAQ. The CDR3 has 13 residues. V was clipped by 0 bases and J by 6 bases, with 6 bases between them. The CDR3 nucleotides are TGTGCCAGCAGCTTAGCACCCCCCAATGAGCAGTTCTTC. Protein sequence: CASSLAPPNEQFF.

This clonotype came up a few times. The chain recombines TRBV6-2 or TRBV6-3 with TRBJ2-2; no clear D gene. V lost 2 bases to trimming and J lost 2 bases, with 6 bases between them. The CDR3 length is 14 residues. Germline-derived CDR1 and CDR2 are MNHEY and SVGEGT. This CDR3 reads CASSYDLNTGELFF. CDR3 sequence (DNA): TGTGCCAGCAGTTACGATCTCAACACCGGGGAGCTGTTTTTT.

The sample holds a few counts of this clonotype. J is TRBJ1-2 and V is TRBV5-5; the D is unclear. Germline V gives CDR1 SGHKS, CDR2 YYEKEE (reference sequence). The ends were cut back, 2 bases at V and 0 bases at J, with 11 bases in the middle. The CDR3 is 15 amino acids. As DNA, the CDR3 is TGTGCCAGCAGCTTTCTAGCCCTAGCTAACTATGGCTACACCTTC. Encoded protein: CASSFLALANYGYTF.

This clonotype has a count of ten or more. V usage is TRBV11-2 and J usage is TRBJ2-5; D perhaps matches TRBD2 (7 bases). V lost 4 bases and J lost 5, with 20 bases in between. The germline CDR1 and CDR2 sequences are SGHAT and FQNNGV. The CDR3 sequence is 16 residues long. The CDR3 nucleotides read TGTGCCAGCAGCTCCCTGCGGGGGCCACGGCGGGAGACCCAGTACTTC. It yields the protein CASSSLRGPRRETQYF.

The CDR3 DNA follows: TGTGCCACCAGTGATCCCCGGGACAGGGCCGATACGCAGTATTTT. It codes for CATSDPRDRADTQYF. J is TRBJ2-3 and V is TRBV24-1; TRBD1 matches at 9 bases. This CDR3 comprises 15 residues. The ends lost 3 bases at V and 6 bases at J; junction bases unmatched: 6. Germline CDR1 KGHDR, CDR2 SFDVKD.

The V gene is TRBV6-2 or TRBV6-3, the J gene TRBJ2-3; 7 bases match TRBD2. Germline V lookup: CDR1 MNHEY, CDR2 SVGEGT. The CDR3 loop spans 15 amino acids. The junction had 6 bases not matched to a gene; V was cut back by 6 bases and J by 0 bases. The CDR3: CASRSGLPSTDTQYF. DNA for the CDR3: TGTGCCAGCAGATCGGGACTACCCAGCACAGATACGCAGTATTTT.

This clonotype occurred a few times. V gene TRBV20-1 combines with J gene TRBJ2-3, with 9 bases that match TRBD2. The CDR3 consists of 14 residues. The V segment lost 2 bases and the J segment 7 bases; nucleotides outside the gene matches: 7. Germline CDR1 and CDR2: DFQATT and SNEGSKA (reference sequence). CDR3 sequence (DNA): TGCAGTGCTAGATCTAGCGGGGCCACGAATACGCAGTATTTT. Translation gives CSARSSGATNTQYF.

V and J are TRBV18 and TRBJ1-5; no reliable D call. V was trimmed by 5 bases and J by 0 bases, leaving 5 bases between them. The CDR3 is made up of 13 amino acids. CDR1 is KGHSH, CDR2 LQKENI, per germline. CDR3 nucleotides: TGTGCCAGCTCAGTTTTTAGCAATCAGCCCCAGCATTTT. Encoded protein: CASSVFSNQPQHF.

V usage is TRBV20-1 and J usage is TRBJ2-1; 9 nucleotides match TRBD2. The CDR3 has 13 amino acids. The germline V gene has CDR1 DFQATT and CDR2 SNEGSKA (reference sequence). V was clipped by 5 bases and J by 10 bases; unmatched bases: 9. The DNA for the CDR3 is TGCAGTGCTGAGGGAGACCTAGCGGGAGAGCAGTTCTTC. Its translation is CSAEGDLAGEQFF.

The chain joins TRBV9 to TRBJ2-6; D may be TRBD1 (6 bases). This CDR3 contains 19 residues. Germline CDR1 and CDR2: SGDLS and YYNGEE. Trimming cost V 3 bases and J 0 bases, with 19 bases left between them. The CDR3 reads CASSDPGTLLDSGANVLTF. Here the CDR3 DNA reads TGTGCCAGCAGCGATCCCGGGACATTATTAGACTCTGGGGCCAACGTCCTGACTTTC.

This clonotype was observed a handful of times. This chain uses TRBV18 with TRBJ1-1; D gene ambiguous. CDR3 length equals 13 residues. Trimming removed 4 bases from V and 5 bases from J, with 11 bases in between. The V gene's germline CDR1 is KGHSH and CDR2 LQKENI. The CDR3 is CASSQPMVTEAFF. The CDR3 coding sequence is TGTGCCAGCTCACAACCTATGGTTACTGAAGCTTTCTTT.

This clonotype was seen a handful of times. The chain couples TRBV21-1 to TRBJ2-1; the DNA was not used to check the table's D call, TRBD1. TRBV21-1 is marked as a pseudogene. This CDR3 contains 18 residues. This CDR3 is CASSKPGQDGSSYNEQFF. CDR3 nucleotides: TGTGCCAGCAGCAAGCCTGGACAGGACGGGAGCTCCTACAATGAGCAGTTCTTC.